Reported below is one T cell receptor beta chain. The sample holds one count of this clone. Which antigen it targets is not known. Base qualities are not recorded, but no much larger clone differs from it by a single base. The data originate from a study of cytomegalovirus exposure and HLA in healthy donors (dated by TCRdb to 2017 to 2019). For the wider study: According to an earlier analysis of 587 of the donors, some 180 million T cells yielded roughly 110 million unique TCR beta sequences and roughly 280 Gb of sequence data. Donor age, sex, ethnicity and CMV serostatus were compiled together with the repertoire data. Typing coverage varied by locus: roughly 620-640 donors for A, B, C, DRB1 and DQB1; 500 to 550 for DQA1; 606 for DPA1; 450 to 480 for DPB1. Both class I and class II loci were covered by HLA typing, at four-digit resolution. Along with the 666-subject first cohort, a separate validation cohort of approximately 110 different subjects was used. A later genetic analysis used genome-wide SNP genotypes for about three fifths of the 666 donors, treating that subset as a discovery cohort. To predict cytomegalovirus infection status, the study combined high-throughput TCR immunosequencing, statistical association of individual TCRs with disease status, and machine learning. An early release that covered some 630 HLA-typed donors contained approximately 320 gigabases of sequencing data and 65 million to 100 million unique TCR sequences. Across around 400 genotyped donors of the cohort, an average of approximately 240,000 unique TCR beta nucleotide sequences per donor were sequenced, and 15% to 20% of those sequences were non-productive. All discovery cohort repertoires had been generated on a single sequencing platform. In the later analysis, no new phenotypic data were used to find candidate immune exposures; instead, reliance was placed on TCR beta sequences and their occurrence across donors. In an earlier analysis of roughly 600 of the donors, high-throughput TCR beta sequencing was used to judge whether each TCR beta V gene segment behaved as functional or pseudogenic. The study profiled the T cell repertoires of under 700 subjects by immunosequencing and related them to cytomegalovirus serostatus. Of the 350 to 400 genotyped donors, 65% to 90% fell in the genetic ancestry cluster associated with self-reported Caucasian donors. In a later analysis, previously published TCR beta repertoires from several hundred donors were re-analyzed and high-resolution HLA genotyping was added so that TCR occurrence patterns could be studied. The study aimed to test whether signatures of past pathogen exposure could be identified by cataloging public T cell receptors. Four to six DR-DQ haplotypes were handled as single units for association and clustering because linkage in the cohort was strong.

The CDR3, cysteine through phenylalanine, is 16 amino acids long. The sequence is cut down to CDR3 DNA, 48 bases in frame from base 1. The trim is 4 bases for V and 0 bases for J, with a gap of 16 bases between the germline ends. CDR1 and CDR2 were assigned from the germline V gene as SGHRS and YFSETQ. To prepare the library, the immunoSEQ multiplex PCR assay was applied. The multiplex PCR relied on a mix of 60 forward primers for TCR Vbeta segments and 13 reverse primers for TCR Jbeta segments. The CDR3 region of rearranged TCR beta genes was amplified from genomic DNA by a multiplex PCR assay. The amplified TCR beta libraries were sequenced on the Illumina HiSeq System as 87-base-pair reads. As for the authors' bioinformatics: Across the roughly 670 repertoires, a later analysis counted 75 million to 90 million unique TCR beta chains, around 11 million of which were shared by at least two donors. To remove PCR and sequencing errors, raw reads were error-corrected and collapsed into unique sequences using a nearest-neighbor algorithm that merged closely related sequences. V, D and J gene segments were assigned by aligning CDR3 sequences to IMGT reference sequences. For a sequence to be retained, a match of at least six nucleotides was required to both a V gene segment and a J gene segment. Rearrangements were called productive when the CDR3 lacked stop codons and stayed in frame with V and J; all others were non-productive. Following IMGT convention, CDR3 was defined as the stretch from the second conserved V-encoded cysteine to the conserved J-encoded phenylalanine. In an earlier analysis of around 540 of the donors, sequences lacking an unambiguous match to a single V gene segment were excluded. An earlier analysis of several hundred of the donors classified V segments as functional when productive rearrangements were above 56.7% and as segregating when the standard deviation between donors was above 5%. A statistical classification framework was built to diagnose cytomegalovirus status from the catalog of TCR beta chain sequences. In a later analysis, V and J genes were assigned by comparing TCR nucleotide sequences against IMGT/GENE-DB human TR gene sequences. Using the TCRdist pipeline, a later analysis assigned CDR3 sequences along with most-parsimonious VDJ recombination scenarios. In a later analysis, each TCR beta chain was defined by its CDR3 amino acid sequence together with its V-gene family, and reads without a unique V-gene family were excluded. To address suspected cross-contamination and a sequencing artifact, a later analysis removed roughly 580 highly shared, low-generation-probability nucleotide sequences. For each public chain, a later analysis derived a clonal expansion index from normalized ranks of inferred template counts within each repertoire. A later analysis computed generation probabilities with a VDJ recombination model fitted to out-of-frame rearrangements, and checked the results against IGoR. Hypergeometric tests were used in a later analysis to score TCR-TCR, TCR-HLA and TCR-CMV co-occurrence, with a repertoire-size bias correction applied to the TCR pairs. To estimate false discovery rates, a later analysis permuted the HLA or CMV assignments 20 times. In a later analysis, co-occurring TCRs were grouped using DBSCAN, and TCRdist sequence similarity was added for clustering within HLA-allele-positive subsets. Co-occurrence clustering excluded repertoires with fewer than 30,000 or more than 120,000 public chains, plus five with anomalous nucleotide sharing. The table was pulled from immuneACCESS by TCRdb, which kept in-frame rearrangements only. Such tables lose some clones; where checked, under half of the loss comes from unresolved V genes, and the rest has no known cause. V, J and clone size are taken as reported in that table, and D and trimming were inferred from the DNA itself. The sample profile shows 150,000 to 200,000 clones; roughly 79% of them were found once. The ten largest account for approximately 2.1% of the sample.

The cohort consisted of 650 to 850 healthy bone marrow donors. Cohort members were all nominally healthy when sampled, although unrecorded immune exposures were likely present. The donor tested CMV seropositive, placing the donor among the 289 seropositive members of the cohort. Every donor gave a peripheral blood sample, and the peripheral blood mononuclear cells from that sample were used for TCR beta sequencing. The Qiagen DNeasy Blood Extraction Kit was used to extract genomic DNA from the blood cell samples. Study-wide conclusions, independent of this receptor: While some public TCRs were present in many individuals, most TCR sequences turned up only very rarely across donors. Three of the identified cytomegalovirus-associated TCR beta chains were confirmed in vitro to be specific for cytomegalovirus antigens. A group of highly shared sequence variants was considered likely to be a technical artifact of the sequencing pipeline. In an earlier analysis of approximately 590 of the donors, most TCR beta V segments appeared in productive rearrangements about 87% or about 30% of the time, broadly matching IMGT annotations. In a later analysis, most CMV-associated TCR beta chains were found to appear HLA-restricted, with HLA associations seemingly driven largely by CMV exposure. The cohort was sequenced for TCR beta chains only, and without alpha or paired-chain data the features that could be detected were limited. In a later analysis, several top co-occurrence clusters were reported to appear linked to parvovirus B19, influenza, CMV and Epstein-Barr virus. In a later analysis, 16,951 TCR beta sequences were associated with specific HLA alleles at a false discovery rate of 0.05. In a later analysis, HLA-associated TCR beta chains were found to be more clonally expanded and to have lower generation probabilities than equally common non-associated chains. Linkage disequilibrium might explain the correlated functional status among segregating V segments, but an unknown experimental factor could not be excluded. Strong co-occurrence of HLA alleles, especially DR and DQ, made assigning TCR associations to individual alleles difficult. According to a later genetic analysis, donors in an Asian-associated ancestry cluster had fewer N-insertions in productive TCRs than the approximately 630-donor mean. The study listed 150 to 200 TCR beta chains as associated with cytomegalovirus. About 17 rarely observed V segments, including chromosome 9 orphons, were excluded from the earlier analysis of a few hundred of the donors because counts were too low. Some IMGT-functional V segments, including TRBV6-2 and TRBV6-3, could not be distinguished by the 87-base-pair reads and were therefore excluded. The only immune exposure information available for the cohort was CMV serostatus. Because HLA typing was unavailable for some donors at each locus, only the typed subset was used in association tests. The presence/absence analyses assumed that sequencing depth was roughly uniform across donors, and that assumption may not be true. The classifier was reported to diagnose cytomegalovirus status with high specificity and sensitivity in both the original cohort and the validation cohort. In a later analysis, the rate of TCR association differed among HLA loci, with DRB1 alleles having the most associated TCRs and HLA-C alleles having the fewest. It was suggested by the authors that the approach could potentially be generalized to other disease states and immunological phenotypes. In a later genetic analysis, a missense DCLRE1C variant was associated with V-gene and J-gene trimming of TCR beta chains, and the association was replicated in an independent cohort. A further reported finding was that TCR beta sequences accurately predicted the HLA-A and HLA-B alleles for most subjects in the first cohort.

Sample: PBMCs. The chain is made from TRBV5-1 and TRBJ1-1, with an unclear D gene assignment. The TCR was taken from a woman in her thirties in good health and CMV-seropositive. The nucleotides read TGCGCCAGCAGCCCCCACCAGGCAGCTTTGAACACTGAAGCTTTCTTT. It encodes CASSPHQAALNTEAFF.